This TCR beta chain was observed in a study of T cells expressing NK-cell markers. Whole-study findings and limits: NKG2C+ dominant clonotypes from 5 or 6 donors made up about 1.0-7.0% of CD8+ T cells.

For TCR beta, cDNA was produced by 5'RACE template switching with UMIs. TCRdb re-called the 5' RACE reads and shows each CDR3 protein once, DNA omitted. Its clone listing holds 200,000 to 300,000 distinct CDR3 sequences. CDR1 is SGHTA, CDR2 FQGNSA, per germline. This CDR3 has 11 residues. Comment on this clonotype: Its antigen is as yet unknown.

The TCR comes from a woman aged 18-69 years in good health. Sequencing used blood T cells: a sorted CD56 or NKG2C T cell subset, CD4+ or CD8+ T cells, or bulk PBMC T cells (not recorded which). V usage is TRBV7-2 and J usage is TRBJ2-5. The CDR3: CASSSGETQYF.